This paragraph covers one TCR beta chain sequence. Its specificity is not known. The CDR3 runs to 21 residues. The sample originates from a study of a mutant IDH1 vaccine in newly diagnosed glioma. Study-level background: Vaccination began 4-6 weeks post radiotherapy alone, or with temozolomide cycles. Those enrolled had earlier been treated with radiotherapy, temozolomide, or both, mostly both.

This table comes from immunoSEQ multiplex PCR, and its TCRdb copy is limited to in-frame clones, with some not included. The data hold just under 45,000 clones, with under 95% observed a single time. Specified time point: week 23, last vaccination. Doses consisted of 300 ug of mutant IDH1 20-mer peptide each, paired with topical imiquimod. The V and J genes are TRBV21-1 and TRBJ2-7. TRBV21-1 is listed as a pseudogene. Sequencing used PBMCs, obtained from a glioma patient whose treatment included an IDH1 peptide vaccine. This TCR derives from a man in his fifties or sixties with glioma. The CDR3 region has the DNA TGTGCCAGCAGCAAAGACCCTCCTCTTCCGACCAGCCCTCTGCCCACCTACGAGCAGTACTTC. Translated, it gives CASSKDPPLPTSPLPTYEQYF.